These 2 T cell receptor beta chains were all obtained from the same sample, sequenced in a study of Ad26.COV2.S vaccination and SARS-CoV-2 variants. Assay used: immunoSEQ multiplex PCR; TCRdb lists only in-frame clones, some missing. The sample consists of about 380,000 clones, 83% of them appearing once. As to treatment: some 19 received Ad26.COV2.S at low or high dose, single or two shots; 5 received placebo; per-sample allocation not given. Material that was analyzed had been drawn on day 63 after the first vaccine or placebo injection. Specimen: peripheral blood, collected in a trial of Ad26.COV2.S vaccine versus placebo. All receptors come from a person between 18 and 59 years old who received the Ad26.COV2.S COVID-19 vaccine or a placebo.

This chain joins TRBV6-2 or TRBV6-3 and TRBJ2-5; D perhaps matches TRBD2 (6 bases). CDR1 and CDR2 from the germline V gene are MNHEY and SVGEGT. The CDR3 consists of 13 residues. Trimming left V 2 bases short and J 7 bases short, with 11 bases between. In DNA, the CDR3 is TGTGCCAGCAGTTACCTCCGGGGAGGGACCCAGTACTTC. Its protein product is CASSYLRGGTQYF.

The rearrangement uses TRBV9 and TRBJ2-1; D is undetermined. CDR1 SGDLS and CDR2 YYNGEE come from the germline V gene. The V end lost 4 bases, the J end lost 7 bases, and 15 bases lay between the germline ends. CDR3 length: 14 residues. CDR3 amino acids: CASSPPPLSNEQFF. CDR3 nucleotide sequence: TGTGCCAGCAGCCCGCCCCCCCTATCTAATGAGCAGTTCTTC.